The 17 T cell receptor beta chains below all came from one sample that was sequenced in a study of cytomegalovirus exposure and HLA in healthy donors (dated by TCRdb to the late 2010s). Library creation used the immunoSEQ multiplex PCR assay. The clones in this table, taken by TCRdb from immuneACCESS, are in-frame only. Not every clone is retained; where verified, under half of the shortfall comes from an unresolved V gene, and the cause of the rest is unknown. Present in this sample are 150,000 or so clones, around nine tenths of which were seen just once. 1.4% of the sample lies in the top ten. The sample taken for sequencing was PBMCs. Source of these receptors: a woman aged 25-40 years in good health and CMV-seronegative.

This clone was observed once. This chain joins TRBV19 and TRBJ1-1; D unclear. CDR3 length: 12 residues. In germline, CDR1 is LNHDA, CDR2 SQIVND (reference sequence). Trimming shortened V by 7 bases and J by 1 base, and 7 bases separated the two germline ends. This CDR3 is CASNSRNTEAFF. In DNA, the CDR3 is TGTGCCAGTAATAGTAGGAACACTGAAGCTTTCTTT. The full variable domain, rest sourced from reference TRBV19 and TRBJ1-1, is DGGITQSPKYLFRKEGQNVTLSCEQNLNHDAMYWYRQDPGQGLRLIYYSQIVNDFQKGDIAEGYSVSREKKESFPLTVTSAQKNPTAFYLCASNSRNTEAFFGQGTRLTVV.

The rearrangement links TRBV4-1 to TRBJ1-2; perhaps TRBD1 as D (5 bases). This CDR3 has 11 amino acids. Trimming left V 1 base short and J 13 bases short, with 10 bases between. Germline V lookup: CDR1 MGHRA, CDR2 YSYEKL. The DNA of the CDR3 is TGCGCCAGCAGCCAAGGCGGGGGTAGCACCTTC. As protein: CASSQGGGSTF.

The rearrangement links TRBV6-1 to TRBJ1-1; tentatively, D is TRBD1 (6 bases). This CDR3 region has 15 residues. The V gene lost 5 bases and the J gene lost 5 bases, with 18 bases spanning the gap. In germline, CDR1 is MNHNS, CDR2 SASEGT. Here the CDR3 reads CASSPQTGMGTEAFF. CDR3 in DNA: TGTGCCAGCAGTCCGCAGACAGGCATGGGGACTGAAGCTTTCTTT.

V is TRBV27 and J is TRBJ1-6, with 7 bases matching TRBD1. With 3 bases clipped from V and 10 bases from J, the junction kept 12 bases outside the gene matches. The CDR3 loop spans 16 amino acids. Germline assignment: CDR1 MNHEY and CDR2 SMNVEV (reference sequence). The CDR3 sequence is CASSFTSGQIASPLHF. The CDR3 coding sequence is TGTGCCAGCAGTTTCACCTCGGGACAGATAGCCTCACCCCTCCACTTT.

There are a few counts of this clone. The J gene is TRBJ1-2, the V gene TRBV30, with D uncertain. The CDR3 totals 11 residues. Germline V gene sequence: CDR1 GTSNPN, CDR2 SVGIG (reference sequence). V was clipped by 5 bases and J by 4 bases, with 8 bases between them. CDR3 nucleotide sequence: TGTGCCTGGGAGTCTGGCTATGGCTACACCTTC. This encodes CAWESGYGYTF.

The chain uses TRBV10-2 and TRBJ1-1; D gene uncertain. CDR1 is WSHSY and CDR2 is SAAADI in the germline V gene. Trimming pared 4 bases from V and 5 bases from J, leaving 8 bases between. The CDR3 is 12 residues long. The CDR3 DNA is TGCGCCAGCAGTGCAAGGAGAACTGAAGCTTTCTTT. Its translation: CASSARRTEAFF.

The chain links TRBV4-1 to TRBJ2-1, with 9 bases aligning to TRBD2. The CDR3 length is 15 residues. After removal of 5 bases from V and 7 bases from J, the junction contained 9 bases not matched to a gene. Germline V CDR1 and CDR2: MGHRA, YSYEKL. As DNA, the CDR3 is TGCGCCAGCAGCGAAGCGGGGGGCGCTGGGAATGAGCAGTTCTTC. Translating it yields CASSEAGGAGNEQFF.

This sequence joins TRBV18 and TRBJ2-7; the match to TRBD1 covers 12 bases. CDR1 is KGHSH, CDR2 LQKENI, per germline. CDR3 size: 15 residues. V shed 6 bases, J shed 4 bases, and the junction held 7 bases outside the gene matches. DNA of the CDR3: TGTGCCAGCTCCCCATTGGGACAGGGGGCTTACGAGCAGTACTTC. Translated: CASSPLGQGAYEQYF.

The DNA for the CDR3 is TGTGCCAGCAGTGACGGACTAGCGGGGTACTACAATGAGCAGTTCTTC. Encoded protein: CASSDGLAGYYNEQFF. The chain recombines TRBV27 with TRBJ2-1; 12 bases line up with TRBD2. The germline V gene encodes CDR1 MNHEY and CDR2 SMNVEV (reference sequence). V shed 5 bases and J 3 bases; nucleotides not matched to a gene: 5. The CDR3 loop spans 16 amino acids.

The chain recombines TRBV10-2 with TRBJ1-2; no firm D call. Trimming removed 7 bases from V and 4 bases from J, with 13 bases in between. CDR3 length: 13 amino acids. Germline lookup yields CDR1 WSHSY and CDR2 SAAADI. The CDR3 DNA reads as TGCGCCAGCACCGCCCTCAGCGGCTATGGCTACACCTTC. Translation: CASTALSGYGYTF.

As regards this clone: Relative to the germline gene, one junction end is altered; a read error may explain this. CDR3 residues: CASSLGPARGPRETQYF. CDR3 bases: TGTGCTAGCAGCTTAGGCCCCGCGAGGGGGCCAAGGGAGACCCAGTACTTC. This chain joins TRBV7-7 and TRBJ2-5; 7 bases match TRBD1. CDR3 length: 17 amino acids. Germline CDR1 is SSHAT and CDR2 is FNYEAQ (reference sequence).

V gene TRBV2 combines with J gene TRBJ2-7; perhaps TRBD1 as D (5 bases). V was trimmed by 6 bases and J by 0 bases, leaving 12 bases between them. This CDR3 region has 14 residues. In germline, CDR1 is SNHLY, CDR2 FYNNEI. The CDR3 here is CASSETVGSYEQYF. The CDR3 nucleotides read TGTGCCAGCAGCGAGACAGTTGGCTCCTACGAGCAGTACTTC.

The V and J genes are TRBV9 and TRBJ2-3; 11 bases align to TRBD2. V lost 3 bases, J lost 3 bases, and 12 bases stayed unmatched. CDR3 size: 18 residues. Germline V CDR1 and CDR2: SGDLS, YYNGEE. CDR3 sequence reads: CASSEPTGLAVETDTQYF. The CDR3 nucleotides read TGTGCCAGCAGCGAACCCACGGGACTAGCGGTGGAAACAGATACGCAGTATTTT.

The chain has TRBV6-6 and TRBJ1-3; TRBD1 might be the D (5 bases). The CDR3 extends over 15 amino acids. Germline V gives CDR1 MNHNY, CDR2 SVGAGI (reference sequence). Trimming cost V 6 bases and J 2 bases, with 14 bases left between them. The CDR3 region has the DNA TGTGCCAGCAGCTTAGGGGCGGGGGCTGGAAACACCATATATTTT. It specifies CASSLGAGAGNTIYF.

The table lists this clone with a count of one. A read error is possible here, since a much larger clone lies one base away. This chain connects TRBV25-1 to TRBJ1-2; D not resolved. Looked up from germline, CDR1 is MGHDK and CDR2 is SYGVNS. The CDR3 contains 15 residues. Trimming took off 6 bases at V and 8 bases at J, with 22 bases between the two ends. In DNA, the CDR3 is TGTGCCAGCAGCGTCACGGGTCCGGAGTTAGGCGGCTACACCTTC. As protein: CASSVTGPELGGYTF.

The CDR3 spells CASSEGGDSSYEQYF. CDR3 DNA: TGTGCCAGCAGTGAAGGGGGGGACAGCTCCTACGAGCAGTACTTC. The rearrangement links TRBV6-1 to TRBJ2-7; possibly TRBD1 for D (7 bases). This CDR3 has 15 residues. Trimming took 1 base from V and 0 from J, leaving 10 bases between them. CDR1 is MNHNS and CDR2 is SASEGT in the germline V gene.

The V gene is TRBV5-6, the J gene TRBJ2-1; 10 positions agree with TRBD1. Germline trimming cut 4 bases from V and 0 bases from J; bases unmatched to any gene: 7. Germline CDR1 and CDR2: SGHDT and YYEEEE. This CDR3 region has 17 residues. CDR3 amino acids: CASSPRGQGDSYNEQFF. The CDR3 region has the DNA TGTGCCAGCAGCCCTCGCGGACAGGGGGACTCCTACAATGAGCAGTTCTTC.